This TCR beta chain was identified during a study of blood T cell repertoires in COVID-19. Clones were sequenced by immunoSEQ multiplex PCR, and TCRdb holds only the in-frame ones, with some missing. The repertoire holds around 180,000 clones, with under 80% as singletons. The CDR3 has 13 residues. The V end was cut by 2 bases, the J end by 0 bases, with 5 bases between. The germline V gene has CDR1 KGHSH and CDR2 LQKENI. This sequence joins TRBV18 and TRBJ2-7; weak D call: TRBD1 (5 bases). Sequencing was carried out using PBMCs or T cells enriched from blood (not recorded which). This TCR was sampled from a woman aged 50 to 65 with acute COVID-19. This CDR3 is CASSPDSSYEQYV. The CDR3 bases are TGTGCCAGCTCACCAGACAGCTCCTACGAGCAGTACGTC.